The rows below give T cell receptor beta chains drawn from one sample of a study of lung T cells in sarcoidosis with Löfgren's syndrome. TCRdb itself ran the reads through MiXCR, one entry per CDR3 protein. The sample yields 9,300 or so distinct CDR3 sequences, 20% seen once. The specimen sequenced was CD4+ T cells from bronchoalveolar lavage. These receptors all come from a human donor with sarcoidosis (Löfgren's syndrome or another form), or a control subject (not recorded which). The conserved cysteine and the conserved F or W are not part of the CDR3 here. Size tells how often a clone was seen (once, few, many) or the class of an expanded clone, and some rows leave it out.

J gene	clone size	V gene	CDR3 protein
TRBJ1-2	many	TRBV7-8	ASSLGHTNYGYT
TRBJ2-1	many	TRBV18	ASSQLAGGNEQF
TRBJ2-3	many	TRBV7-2	ASSNRADTQY
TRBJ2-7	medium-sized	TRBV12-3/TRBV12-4	ASTKQGGDRRSYEQY
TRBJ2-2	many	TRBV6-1	ASNRVTTGELF
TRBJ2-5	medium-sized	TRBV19	ASSIYGQETQY
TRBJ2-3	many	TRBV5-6	ASSLVTDTQY
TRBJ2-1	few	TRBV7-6	ANSLGSFSYNEQF
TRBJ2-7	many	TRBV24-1	ATSPDRGHEQY
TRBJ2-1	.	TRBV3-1	ASSQGGAGFDEQF
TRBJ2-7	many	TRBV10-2	ASSVGYEQY
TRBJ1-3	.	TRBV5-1	ASSLRSRETLGNTIY
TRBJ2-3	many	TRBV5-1	ASSLFGSGPTDTQY
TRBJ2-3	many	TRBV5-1	ASRPVLGTDTQY
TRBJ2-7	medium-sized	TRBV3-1	ASSLIPGLAAYEQY
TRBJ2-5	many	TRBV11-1	ASSFFRNKETQY
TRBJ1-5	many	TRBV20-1	SATKPGLPRSNQPQH
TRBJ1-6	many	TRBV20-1	SARDLHTGQGSSYNSPLH
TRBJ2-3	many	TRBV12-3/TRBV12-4	ASSSLWRGTDTQY
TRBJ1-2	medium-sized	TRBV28	ASSRGSGIYGYT
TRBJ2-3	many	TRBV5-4	ASSQGIPPDTQY
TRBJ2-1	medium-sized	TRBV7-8	ASSLIRNEQF
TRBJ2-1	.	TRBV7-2	ASSSDSLDEQF
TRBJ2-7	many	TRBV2	ASSGDSYEQY
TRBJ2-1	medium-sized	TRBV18	ASSPVWGGNNEQF
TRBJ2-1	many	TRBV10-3	ASQPASSGNEQF
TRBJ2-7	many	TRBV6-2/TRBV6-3	ASSYSIGGGGEQY
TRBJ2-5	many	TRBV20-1	SAKLGGSPQGTQY
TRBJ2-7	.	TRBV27	ASQPYRDHEQY
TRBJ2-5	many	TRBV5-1	ASSLAQALSGTQY
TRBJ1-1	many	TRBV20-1	SARDYAGGTEAF
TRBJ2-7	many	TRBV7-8	ASSILDRGRGEQY
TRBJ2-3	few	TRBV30	ATTRRVTDTQY
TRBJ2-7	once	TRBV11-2	ASSLEPGTSVTYEQY
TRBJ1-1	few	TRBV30	AWAPGQTDGILAF
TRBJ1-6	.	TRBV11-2	ASSFSGDNSPLH
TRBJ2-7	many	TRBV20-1	SARPSGRAYEQY
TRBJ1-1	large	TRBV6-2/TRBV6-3	ASSYRDDTEAF
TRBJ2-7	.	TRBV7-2	ASSLGEGTGGKQY
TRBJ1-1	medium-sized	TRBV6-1	ASRRTGDANTEAF
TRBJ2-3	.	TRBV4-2	ASSQDGGGGTDTHY
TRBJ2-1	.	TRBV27	ASSLLPTTYDEQF
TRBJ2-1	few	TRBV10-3	AISASSVYNEQF
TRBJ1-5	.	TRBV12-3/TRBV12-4	ASSLAQGLDQPQH
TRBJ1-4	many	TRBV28	ASSLMGAGGEKLF
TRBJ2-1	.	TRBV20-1	SAHSWLSGTPYNERL